A selection of T cell receptor beta chains follows, all from one sample in a study of cytomegalovirus exposure and HLA in healthy donors. Sequenced by immunoSEQ multiplex PCR; TCRdb stores in-frame clones only, minus some. The table has 150,000 or so clones, approximately 79% seen once. Material for sequencing was PBMCs. These TCRs come from a man aged 40-55 years in good health and CMV-seropositive. CDR3s include the opening cysteine and the closing phenylalanine or tryptophan. The order of the fields is V gene, D gene, J gene, clone size, CDR3 DNA, CDR3 protein. A D gene is named only where the DNA matches it firmly. The size of a clone is reported for some rows only, either as once, few or many, or as a class for expanded clones.

TRBV18	.	TRBJ2-3	once	TGTGCCAGCTCACCACCTAGCGGAGGAGATACGCAGTATTTT	CASSPPSGGDTQYF
TRBV6-4	TRBD2	TRBJ2-3	.	TGTGCCAGCAGACCACGGGGGGGCAGCACAGATACGCAGTATTTT	CASRPRGGSTDTQYF
TRBV6-1	.	TRBJ2-3	.	TGTGCCAGGGAGGGGGGGATGATGGCAGATACGCAGTATTTT	CAREGGMMADTQYF
TRBV9	TRBD1	TRBJ2-1	.	TGTGCCAGCAGCGAGTCGGGACAGGGGTTCAATGAGCAGTTCTTC	CASSESGQGFNEQFF
TRBV11-1	TRBD2	TRBJ2-3	.	TGTGCCAGCAGCCCGCGGGGGGCTAGCACAGATACGCAGTATTTT	CASSPRGASTDTQYF
TRBV7-6	.	TRBJ2-7	.	TGTGCCAGCAGCCCATCAAGCCAGGGGACCTACGAGCAGTACTTC	CASSPSSQGTYEQYF
TRBV9	.	TRBJ1-2	.	TGTGCCAGCAGCGTAGAAGCGACAGGAAGATATGGCTACACCTTC	CASSVEATGRYGYTF
TRBV18	TRBD1	TRBJ1-1	.	TGTGCCAGCTCACCGACAGGGTTGCCTGAAGCTTTCTTT	CASSPTGLPEAFF
TRBV11-2	.	TRBJ1-6	.	TGTGCCAGCAGCCCCTGGCCAAATTCGGGCTCCTATAATTCACCCCTCCACTTT	CASSPWPNSGSYNSPLHF
TRBV5-4	TRBD1	TRBJ2-1	.	TGTGCCAGCAGCTTACAGGGGGCTGAGAATGAGCAGTTCTTC	CASSLQGAENEQFF
TRBV5-4	TRBD1	TRBJ1-4	once	TGTGCCAGCAGCTTGGGAGGGGGCAGTGGAGAAAAACTGTTTTTT	CASSLGGGSGEKLFF
TRBV5-8	.	TRBJ1-6	.	TGTGCCAGCAGCTTCTGGCAGGGCGGTTCACCCCTCCACTTT	CASSFWQGGSPLHF
TRBV27	.	TRBJ2-1	.	TGTGCCAGCAGACCTACAGGGTGGACAGAGCAGTTCTTC	CASRPTGWTEQFF
TRBV19	TRBD1	TRBJ1-2	.	TGTGCCAGTAGTATGGGACAGCGTCCATATGGCTACACCTTC	CASSMGQRPYGYTF
TRBV5-4	.	TRBJ1-2	.	TGTGCCAGCAGCTTGGGGGCCCGAGACTATGGCTACACCTTC	CASSLGARDYGYTF
TRBV30	TRBD2	TRBJ2-5	few	TGTGCCTGGAGTGAGGGACTAGCGGGGTCGGGGGAGACCCAGTACTTC	CAWSEGLAGSGETQYF
TRBV7-2	.	TRBJ1-2	.	TGTGCCAGCAGCGGGGGGGGCGGACTGTCGAGAGGCTACACCTTC	CASSGGGGLSRGYTF
TRBV4-3	.	TRBJ1-2	.	TGCGCCAGCAGCCAAGGTCGGAGCAGTGGCTACACCTTC	CASSQGRSSGYTF
TRBV5-5	.	TRBJ2-7	.	TGTGCCAGCAGCTTGGAGTCAGGGTCTCCCTACGAGCAGTACTTC	CASSLESGSPYEQYF
TRBV7-7	TRBD1	TRBJ2-5	once	TGTGCTAGCAGCACCGGGGACAGGGGAACCCAAGAGACCCAGTACTTC	CASSTGDRGTQETQYF
TRBV5-1	.	TRBJ2-5	.	TGCGCCAGCAGCTTGGCAGGGGGGACGGGGGCCCTTCTGGAAGAGACCCAGTACTTC	CASSLAGGTGALLEETQYF